The sequence of this T cell receptor beta chain was determined in a study of T cells in Graves' hyperthyroidism and ophthalmopathy. The CDR3 consists of 14 residues. The germline V gene has CDR1 MNHEY and CDR2 SMNVEV (reference sequence). V was clipped by 2 bases and J by 5 bases, with 12 bases between them. Authors of the study amplified TCR beta CDR3 regions from RNA transcripts. Primed by the HTBI set, a first-round RT-PCR was run on the TCR CDR3. TCRdb recomputed calls from the multiplex PCR reads with MiXCR, one row per CDR3 protein. This repertoire shows approximately 720,000 distinct CDR3 sequences, around 20% found once; its top ten account for around 15%. Drawn at first hyperthyroidism diagnosis, the blood sample preceded any ophthalmopathy symptoms. This clonotype was seen ten or more times.

The TCR sequence derives from a woman aged 50 to 60 with Graves' hyperthyroidism that later progressed to Graves' ophthalmopathy. What was sequenced was blood. J is TRBJ1-2 and V is TRBV27; TRBD1 might be the D (6 bases). DNA for the CDR3: TGTGCCAGCAGTTTACGGGGGGCAGGATATGGCTACACCTTC. Translated, it gives CASSLRGAGYGYTF.